Listed below are T cell receptor beta chains from one sample, sequenced in a study of shared clonotypes between healthy human individuals. Repertoires were generated with immunoSEQ multiplex PCR, while TCRdb's copy carries only in-frame clones and drops some. The sample carries approximately 590,000 clones, less than 97% recorded once. Material for sequencing was naive CD8+ T cells sorted from blood. The source of these receptors is a woman aged 30 to 39 in good health. The CDR3 runs from the conserved cysteine through the conserved F or W. Fields, in order: V gene, J gene, D gene, clone size, CDR3 DNA, CDR3 protein. The D gene is left open where the match is weak. A row's size may be missing; if present it is once, few, many or a size class.

TRBV28	TRBJ2-7	TRBD2	.	TGTGCCAGCAGTCTCCCGACTAGCGGGAGGTTTTACTACGAGCAGTACTTC	CASSLPTSGRFYYEQYF
TRBV30	TRBJ1-1	.	.	TGTGCCTGGAGTGTAGGGGGGGCCACTGAAGCTTTCTTT	CAWSVGGATEAFF
TRBV4-1	TRBJ1-1	.	.	TGCGCCAGCAGCCCGGGGGTGGACACTGAAGCTTTCTTT	CASSPGVDTEAFF
TRBV5-1	TRBJ2-3	TRBD2	.	TGCGCCAGCAGTCTAAGCGGGAGTGGGGGTGACACAGATACGCAGTATTTT	CASSLSGSGGDTDTQYF
TRBV7-9	TRBJ2-7	TRBD2	.	TGTGCCAGCAGGACTAGCGGCTACGAGCAGTACTTC	CASRTSGYEQYF
TRBV27	TRBJ2-7	.	.	TGTGCCAGCAGTTTACGTGACGGGTTTGGCTACGAGCAGTACTTC	CASSLRDGFGYEQYF
TRBV6-1	TRBJ2-2	.	.	TGTGCCAGCGGAGCAGGGGCATTGAACACCGGGGAGCTGTTTTTT	CASGAGALNTGELFF
TRBV6-5	TRBJ2-3	.	.	TGTGCCAGCAGTGGAGGGACTAGCACAGATACGCAGTATTTT	CASSGGTSTDTQYF
TRBV30	TRBJ2-7	.	once	TGTGCCTGGAGTGGCGGGGCAGGCTACGAGCAGTACTTC	CAWSGGAGYEQYF
TRBV2	TRBJ2-1	TRBD2	.	TGTGCCAGCAATCCGGGGACTAGCGGGTTAAGCTCCTACAATGAGCAGTTCTTC	CASNPGTSGLSSYNEQFF
TRBV19	TRBJ1-2	.	once	TGTGCCAGTAGTATTCCTAGTCCTGCCCTGGGGGGCTACACCTTC	CASSIPSPALGGYTF
TRBV4-1	TRBJ2-1	.	.	TGCGCCAGCAGCCAAGGGCAATTTTCCTCCTACAATGAGCAGTTCTTC	CASSQGQFSSYNEQFF
TRBV5-4	TRBJ2-1	.	once	TGTGCCAGCAGCTTAGGGTTAAATGAGCAGTTCTTC	CASSLGLNEQFF
TRBV28	TRBJ1-1	.	.	TGTGCCAGCAGTCAGGGGACGCTGGAATCAGTTTTCTTT	CASSQGTLESVFF
TRBV7-9	TRBJ2-3	.	.	TGTGCCAGCAGCTTCCTAGGGGCTAGCACAGATACGCAGTATTTT	CASSFLGASTDTQYF
TRBV19	TRBJ1-2	.	.	TGTGCCAGTAGAATGACAGTAACTAACTATGGCTACACCTTC	CASRMTVTNYGYTF